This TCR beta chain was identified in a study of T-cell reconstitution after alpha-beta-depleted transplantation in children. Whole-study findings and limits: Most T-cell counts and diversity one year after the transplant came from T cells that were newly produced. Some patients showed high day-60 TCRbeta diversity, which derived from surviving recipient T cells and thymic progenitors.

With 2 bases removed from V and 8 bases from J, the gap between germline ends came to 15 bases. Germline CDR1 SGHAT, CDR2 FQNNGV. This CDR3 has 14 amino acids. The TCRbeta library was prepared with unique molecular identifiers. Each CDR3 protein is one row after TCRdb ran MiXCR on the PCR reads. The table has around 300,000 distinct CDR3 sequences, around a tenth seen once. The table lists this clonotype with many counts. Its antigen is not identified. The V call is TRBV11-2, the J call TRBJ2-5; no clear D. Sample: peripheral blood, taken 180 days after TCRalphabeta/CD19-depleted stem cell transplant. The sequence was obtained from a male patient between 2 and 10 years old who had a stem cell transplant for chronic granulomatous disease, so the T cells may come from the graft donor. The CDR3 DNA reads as TGTGCCAGCAGCTTACTAAGTGTTCCTCTTACCCAGTACTTC. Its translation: CASSLLSVPLTQYF.